One and the same sample provided the 29 T cell receptor beta chains below, sequenced in a study of regulatory T cells in long-lasting Graves disease. Construction of the TCR beta libraries employed iRepertoire HTBI primers in conjunction with Arm-PCR of CDR3 regions. MiXCR, applied by TCRdb to the multiplex PCR reads, yields one record per CDR3 protein. The data contain 450,000 to 500,000 distinct CDR3 sequences, roughly 17% of them singletons. Specified time point: newly diagnosed GD, antithyroid drugs for less than 3 months. PBMC RNA was the source of the TCR library. The data also belong to a second study, concerning T cells in Graves' hyperthyroidism and ophthalmopathy.

The sample was peripheral blood mononuclear cells (PBMCs), taken at new diagnosis, from a patient treated with antithyroid drugs. These receptors all come from a man in his forties or fifties with Graves disease.

The chain joins TRBV20-1 to TRBJ2-3; 9 nucleotides align to TRBD1. Per germline, CDR1 DFQATT and CDR2 SNEGSKA (reference sequence). V gave up 1 base and J gave up 2 bases; unmatched junction bases: 4. The CDR3 contains 15 residues. In DNA, the CDR3 is TGCAGTGCTAGAGTCGGGACAGGGCACACAGATACGCAGTATTTT. This sequence encodes CSARVGTGHTDTQYF.

In its sample, this clonotype was seen many times. The V gene is TRBV6-1, the J gene TRBJ2-3, with D possibly being TRBD2 (6 bases). The CDR3 totals 14 residues. Trimming pared 8 bases from V and 1 base from J, leaving 13 bases between. CDR1 and CDR2 (germline): MNHNS, SASEGT. The CDR3 region is CASLGGFGTDTQYF. As DNA, the CDR3 is TGTGCCAGCCTTGGGGGGTTCGGCACAGATACGCAGTATTTT.

The chain uses TRBV9 and TRBJ1-2; D not certain. The length of the CDR3 is 14 residues. The germline gives CDR1 SGDLS, CDR2 YYNGEE. The germline V and J ends were trimmed by 0 bases and 4 bases, with 10 bases remaining between them. The CDR3 DNA is TGTGCCAGCAGCGTAGGGGAATTCTCCTATGGCTACACCTTC. Its translation is CASSVGEFSYGYTF.

This clonotype has only one observation. Possible read error: a much larger clone is one base away. The rearrangement joins TRBV24-1 to TRBJ2-1; TRBD1 agrees at 10 bases. The CDR3 is 15 residues long. Germline V gives CDR1 KGHDR, CDR2 SFDVKD. The CDR3 region is CTTSLTRDRGFEQFF. CDR3 DNA sequence: TGTACCACCAGCCTTACTAGGGACAGGGGATTTGAGCAGTTCTTC.

This clonotype was seen many times. The V and J genes are TRBV6-9 and TRBJ2-1; D is undetermined. Trimming shortened V by 2 bases and J by 5 bases, and 13 bases separated the two germline ends. Germline CDR1 MNHGY, CDR2 SVAAGI. CDR3 length: 15 amino acids. CDR3 residues: CASSYTETLNNEQFF. CDR3 bases: TGTGCCAGCAGTTATACGGAGACACTCAACAATGAGCAGTTCTTC.

Only a few counts were recorded for this clonotype. The chain uses TRBV5-5 and TRBJ2-2; a weak D match, TRBD1 (5 bases). Germline V gene sequence: CDR1 SGHKS, CDR2 YYEKEE (reference sequence). V was shortened by 2 bases and J by 5 bases, with 13 bases between the two germline ends. CDR3 length equals 15 residues. The CDR3 DNA reads as TGTGCCAGCAGCTTCAGGGTTATTGTTACCGGGGAGCTGTTTTTT. Protein sequence: CASSFRVIVTGELFF.

This clonotype came up many times. The CDR3 nucleotides are TGTGCCAGCAGCTTAGGACGAAGGACTGAAGCTTTCTTT. Its protein product is CASSLGRRTEAFF. The rearrangement uses TRBV7-2 and TRBJ1-1, with D unclear. The CDR3 contains 13 residues. In germline, CDR1 is SGHTA, CDR2 FQGNSA. Between the trimmed V and J ends, which lost 1 base and 5 bases, there was a span of 8 bases.

This clonotype was recorded many times. V is TRBV24-1 and J is TRBJ2-1; D unresolved. Trimming pared 6 bases from V and 0 bases from J, leaving 8 bases between. Per the germline V gene, CDR1 is KGHDR and CDR2 is SFDVKD. This CDR3 region has 14 residues. The CDR3 region is CATSRSGSYNEQFF. The CDR3, as DNA: TGTGCCACCAGTCGGTCAGGCTCCTACAATGAGCAGTTCTTC.

This clonotype was detected a few times. This chain links TRBV19 with TRBJ2-7, with unresolved D. The germline CDR1 and CDR2 sequences are LNHDA and SQIVND (reference sequence). The CDR3 runs to 13 residues. The V end lost 1 base, the J end lost 0 bases, and 4 bases lay between the germline ends. CDR3: CASSIGHSYEQYF. In nucleotides, the CDR3 is TGTGCCAGTAGTATAGGCCACTCCTACGAGCAGTACTTC.

This clonotype was seen ten or more times. The chain recombines TRBV7-2 with TRBJ2-3, with 14 bases that match TRBD2. Trimming cost V 5 bases and J 5 bases; bases outside gene matches: 6. This CDR3 has 16 residues. CDR1 and CDR2 from the germline V gene are SGHTA and FQGNSA. The CDR3 sequence is CASSRGLAGAQDTQYF. CDR3 DNA sequence: TGTGCCAGCAGCAGGGGACTAGCGGGAGCCCAAGATACGCAGTATTTT.

This clonotype was counted only a few times. The V and J genes are TRBV29-1 and TRBJ2-4, with 9 nucleotides matching TRBD2. V gave up 3 bases and J gave up 6 bases; unmatched junction bases: 12. The V gene's germline CDR1 is SQVTM and CDR2 ANQGSEA. This CDR3 comprises 16 residues. The CDR3 DNA is TGCAGCGTTGAGGGGGTCCTGCGGGAGGGTGGAAACATTCAGTACTTC. It specifies CSVEGVLREGGNIQYF.

A note on this clonotype: With a much larger clone just one base away, this may be a read error. Since the CDR3 does not end with the conserved phenylalanine or tryptophan, this likely comes from a read error. The V and J genes are TRBV18 and TRBJ2-7, with D perhaps TRBD1 (6 bases). The ends were cut back, 1 base at V and 0 bases at J, with 10 bases in the middle. CDR3 size: 15 residues. From germline, CDR1 is KGHSH and CDR2 LQKENI. The CDR3 nucleotides read TGTGCCAGCTCACCACAACTACAGGGCTCCTACGAGCAGTACCTC. Protein product: CASSPQLQGSYEQYL.

This chain connects TRBV11-2 to TRBJ1-2, with 7 bases lining up with TRBD1. The V gene end was trimmed by 2 bases and the J gene end by 5 bases; junction bases not matched to a gene: 8. The CDR3 has 15 amino acids. CDR1 is SGHAT, CDR2 FQNNGV, per germline. The CDR3: CASSLPGQLVYGYTF. DNA of the CDR3: TGTGCCAGCAGCTTACCGGGACAGCTTGTTTATGGCTACACCTTC.

This clonotype was recorded many times. The J gene is TRBJ2-7, the V gene TRBV27, with a tentative D call TRBD2 (6 bases). Trimming took 4 bases from V and 2 from J, leaving 9 bases between them. The CDR3 is made up of 13 amino acids. Looked up from germline, CDR1 is MNHEY and CDR2 is SMNVEV (reference sequence). CDR3: CASSWGGPYEQYF. The CDR3 nucleotides are TGTGCCAGCAGTTGGGGAGGACCCTACGAGCAGTACTTC.

This clonotype was counted at least ten times. V is TRBV28 and J is TRBJ2-7, with D perhaps TRBD1 (6 bases). The CDR3 extends over 13 amino acids. In germline, CDR1 is MDHEN, CDR2 SYDVKM. The V end was cut by 6 bases, the J end by 7 bases, with 16 bases between. CDR3 sequence: CASSVTGWREQYF. The CDR3, as DNA: TGTGCCAGCAGCGTGACAGGATGGAGAGAGCAGTACTTC.

This clonotype was counted ten times or more. This chain links TRBV12-3 or TRBV12-4 with TRBJ2-2; D ambiguous. The CDR3 runs 13 residues. The germline V and J ends were trimmed by 0 bases and 9 bases, with 8 bases remaining between them. Here the CDR3 DNA reads TGTGCCAGCAGTTTAGCAGTGACCCGGGAGCTGTTTTTT. Translation gives CASSLAVTRELFF.

The chain has TRBV5-4 and TRBJ1-1; perhaps TRBD1 as D (5 bases). Trimming shortened V by 3 bases and J by 5 bases, and 11 bases separated the two germline ends. The CDR3 runs 13 residues. CDR1 and CDR2 (germline): SGHNT, YYREEE (reference sequence). The CDR3 nucleotides are TGTGCCAGCAGCTATAGGGGTCGGACTGAAGCTTTCTTT. It encodes CASSYRGRTEAFF.

This clonotype was seen many times. This chain links TRBV5-1 with TRBJ2-5, with D tentatively TRBD1 (6 bases). The V end lost 0 bases, the J end lost 5 bases, and 11 bases lay between the germline ends. The CDR3 extends over 14 amino acids. Looked up from germline, CDR1 is SGHRS and CDR2 is YFSETQ. CDR3 nucleotide sequence: TGCGCCAGCAGCTTGGGAGGGGGTTCGGAGACCCAGTACTTC. Its translation is CASSLGGGSETQYF.

The gene calls are TRBV7-8 and TRBJ2-1; 8 positions match TRBD2. Germline loops: CDR1 SGHVS, CDR2 FQNEAQ. Trimming at V came to 1 base and at J to 0 bases, leaving 5 bases not matched to a gene. The CDR3 has 17 residues. In nucleotides, the CDR3 is TGTGCCAGCAGCTTAGTCTTCAGCGGGAGCTCCTACAATGAGCAGTTCTTC. The encoded protein is CASSLVFSGSSYNEQFF.

This clonotype was recorded many times. The chain joins TRBV25-1 to TRBJ2-5; 8 nucleotides align to TRBD1. Germline CDR1 is MGHDK and CDR2 is SYGVNS. V trimming: 4 bases; J trimming: 0 bases; junction bases outside the gene matches: 4. The CDR3 extends over 15 amino acids. The CDR3, as DNA: TGTGCCAGCAGTGTACGGACAGGGTACCAAGAGACCCAGTACTTC. This gives the protein CASSVRTGYQETQYF.

This clonotype was observed many times. The chain has TRBV5-1 and TRBJ1-5; D gene uncertain. Germline V lookup: CDR1 SGHRS, CDR2 YFSETQ. The CDR3 runs 15 residues. V was shortened by 0 bases and J by 0 bases, with 7 bases between the two germline ends. As DNA, the CDR3 is TGCGCCAGCAGCTTGGACGGTTATAGCAATCAGCCCCAGCATTTT. This gives the protein CASSLDGYSNQPQHF.

J is TRBJ2-7 and V is TRBV27, with 9 positions matching TRBD1. Germline V gene lookup returns CDR1 MNHEY and CDR2 SMNVEV (reference sequence). V lost 5 bases, J lost 0 bases, and 2 bases stayed unmatched. This CDR3 is built from 14 residues. For the CDR3, the DNA is TGTGCCAGCAGTGGGGGACAGGGCTCCTACGAGCAGTACTTC. It specifies CASSGGQGSYEQYF.

This clonotype appeared many times. V and J are TRBV3-1 and TRBJ2-7; 11 bases match TRBD2. V dropped 7 bases and J dropped 2; count of bases not matched to a gene: 1. The germline V gene has CDR1 LGHDT and CDR2 YNNKEL (reference sequence). This CDR3 has 13 amino acids. CDR3 residues: CASKLAGAYEQYF. For the CDR3, the DNA is TGTGCCAGCAAACTAGCGGGAGCCTACGAGCAGTACTTC.

This clonotype was seen repeatedly, ten times or more. V is TRBV10-3 and J is TRBJ2-1; TRBD2 aligns across 11 bases. The CDR3 is 16 amino acids. The junction had 6 bases not matched to a gene; V was cut back by 0 bases and J by 8 bases. The germline V gene has CDR1 ENHRY and CDR2 SYGVKD. CDR3 sequence: CAISESLAGGIDEQFF. The CDR3 DNA is TGTGCCATCAGTGAGTCTCTAGCGGGAGGAATTGATGAGCAGTTCTTC.

This clonotype has only a few counts. The chain employs TRBV20-1 and TRBJ2-7; maybe TRBD1 (5 bases). V lost 0 bases to trimming and J lost 3 bases, with 15 bases between them. The CDR3 contains 15 residues. Per the germline V gene, CDR1 is DFQATT and CDR2 is SNEGSKA (reference sequence). The CDR3 reads CSARDLRLGVYEQYF. CDR3 coding DNA: TGCAGTGCTAGAGATCTAAGGCTAGGGGTCTACGAGCAGTACTTC.

In regard to this clonotype: Given a much more abundant clone one base away, this may be a read error. The gene calls are TRBV30 and TRBJ2-4; tentative D call: TRBD2 (5 bases). Trimming removed 4 bases from V and 0 bases from J, with 13 bases in between. Germline CDR1 GTSNPN, CDR2 SVGIG (reference sequence). CDR3 length equals 15 residues. The CDR3 sequence: CAWNVSGLAKNIQYF. DNA for the CDR3: TGTGCCTGGAATGTATCGGGATTAGCCAAAAACATTCAGTACTTC.

This clonotype has more than one count but fewer than ten. The junction shows a germline mismatch at one end, possibly a read error. The chain uses TRBV12-3 or TRBV12-4 and TRBJ1-1; D is uncertain. The CDR3 spans 14 residues. The CDR3: CASSRLGVKTEAFF. Written as DNA, the CDR3 is TGTGCCAGCAGTCGACTGGGAGTGAAGACTGAAGCTTTCTTT.

Only a few counts were recorded for this clonotype. V usage is TRBV18 and J usage is TRBJ2-7, with a tentative D call TRBD1 (5 bases). The CDR3 has 13 residues. In germline, CDR1 is KGHSH, CDR2 LQKENI. V was trimmed by 3 bases and J by 6 bases, leaving 12 bases between them. CDR3 residues: CASSPTPRGEQYF. The CDR3 DNA is TGTGCCAGCTCACCGACCCCTAGGGGCGAGCAGTACTTC. The variable domain in full, with the rest retrieved from reference TRBV18 and TRBJ2-7, is NAGVMQNPRHLVRRRGQEARLRCSPMKGHSHVYWYRQLPEEGLKFMVYLQKENIIDESGMPKERFSAEFPKEGPSILRIQQVVRGDSAAYFCASSPTPRGEQYFGPGTRLTVT.

The V gene is TRBV2, the J gene TRBJ2-3; 8 bases agree with TRBD1. Germline V lookup: CDR1 SNHLY, CDR2 FYNNEI. J was trimmed by 3 bases and V by 5 bases; bases with no gene match: 4. The CDR3 sequence is 14 residues long. CDR3 residues: CASSFQGATDTQYF. The CDR3 region has the DNA TGTGCCAGCAGTTTCCAGGGGGCTACAGATACGCAGTATTTT.